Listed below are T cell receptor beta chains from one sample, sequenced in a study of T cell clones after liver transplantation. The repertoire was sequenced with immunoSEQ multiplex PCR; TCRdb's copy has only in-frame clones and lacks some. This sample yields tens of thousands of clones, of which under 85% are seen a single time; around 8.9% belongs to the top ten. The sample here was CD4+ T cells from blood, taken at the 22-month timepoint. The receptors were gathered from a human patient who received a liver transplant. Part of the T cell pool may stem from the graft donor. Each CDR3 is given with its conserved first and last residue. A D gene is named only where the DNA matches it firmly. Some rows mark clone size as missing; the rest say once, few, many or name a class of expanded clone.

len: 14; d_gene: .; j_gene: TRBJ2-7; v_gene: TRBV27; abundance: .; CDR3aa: CASSYREGSYEQYF; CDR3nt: TGTGCCAGCAGTTATCGGGAAGGCTCCTACGAGCAGTACTTC
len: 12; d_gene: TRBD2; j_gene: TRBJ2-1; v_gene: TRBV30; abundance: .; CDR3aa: CAWSVQAGEQFF; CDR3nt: TGTGCCTGGAGTGTACAAGCGGGGGAGCAGTTCTTC
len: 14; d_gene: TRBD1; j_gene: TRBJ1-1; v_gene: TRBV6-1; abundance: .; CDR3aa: CASRAGGENTEAFF; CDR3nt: TGTGCCAGCAGGGCAGGGGGGGAGAACACTGAAGCTTTCTTT
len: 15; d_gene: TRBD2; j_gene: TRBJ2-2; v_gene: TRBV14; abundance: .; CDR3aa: CASRPLAGGTGELFF; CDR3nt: TGTGCCAGCAGACCACTAGCGGGGGGGACCGGGGAGCTGTTTTTT
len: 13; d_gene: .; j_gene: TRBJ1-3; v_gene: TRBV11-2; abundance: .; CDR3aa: CASSSPGGNTIYF; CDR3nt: TGTGCCAGCAGTTCGCCTGGAGGAAACACCATATATTTT
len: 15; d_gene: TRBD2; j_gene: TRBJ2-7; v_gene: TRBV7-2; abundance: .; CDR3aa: CASRRNLAGTYEQYF; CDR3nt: TGTGCCAGCAGACGGAATTTAGCGGGGACCTACGAGCAGTACTTC
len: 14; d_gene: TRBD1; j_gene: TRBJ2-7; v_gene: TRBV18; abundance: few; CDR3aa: CASSRDRGAGEQYF; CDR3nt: TGTGCCAGCTCTAGGGACAGGGGTGCGGGCGAGCAGTACTTC
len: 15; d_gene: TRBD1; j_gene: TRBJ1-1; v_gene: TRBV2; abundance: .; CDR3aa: CASRGTGGAGTEAFF; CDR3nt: TGTGCCAGCAGGGGGACAGGGGGCGCTGGCACTGAAGCTTTCTTT
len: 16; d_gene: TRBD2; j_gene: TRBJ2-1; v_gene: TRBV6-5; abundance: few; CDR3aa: CASSSLTSGGRNEQFF; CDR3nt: TGTGCCAGCAGTTCCCTGACTAGCGGGGGGAGGAATGAGCAGTTCTTC
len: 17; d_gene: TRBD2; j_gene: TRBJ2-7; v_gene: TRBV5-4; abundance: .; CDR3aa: CASSRTSGGLSSYEQYF; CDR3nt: TGTGCCAGCAGCAGGACTAGCGGGGGGCTTAGCTCCTACGAGCAGTACTTC
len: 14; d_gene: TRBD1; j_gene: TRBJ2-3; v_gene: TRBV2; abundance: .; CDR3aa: CASNRDSRTDTQYF; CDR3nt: TGTGCCAGTAACCGGGACAGCCGCACAGATACGCAGTATTTT
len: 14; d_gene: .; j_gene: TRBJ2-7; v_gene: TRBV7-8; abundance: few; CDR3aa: CASSGTSFSGEQYF; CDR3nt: TGTGCCAGCAGCGGGACTTCCTTTTCGGGCGAGCAGTACTTC
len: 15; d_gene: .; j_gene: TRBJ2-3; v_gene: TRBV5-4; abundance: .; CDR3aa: CASHLGGPNTDTQYF; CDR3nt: TGTGCCAGCCATCTTGGCGGCCCTAACACAGATACGCAGTATTTT
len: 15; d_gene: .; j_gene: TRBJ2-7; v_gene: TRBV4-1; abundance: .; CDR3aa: CASSQDPDRNYEQYF; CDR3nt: TGCGCCAGCAGCCAAGATCCGGACAGAAACTACGAGCAGTACTTC
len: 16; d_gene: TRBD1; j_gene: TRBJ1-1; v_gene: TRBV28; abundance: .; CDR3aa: CASRIARTGTGTEAFF; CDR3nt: TGTGCCAGCCGTATTGCACGGACAGGTACGGGCACTGAAGCTTTCTTT
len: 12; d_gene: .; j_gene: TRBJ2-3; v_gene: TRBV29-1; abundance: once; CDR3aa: CSVAGGTDTQYF; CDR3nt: TGCAGCGTTGCTGGGGGAACAGATACGCAGTATTTT
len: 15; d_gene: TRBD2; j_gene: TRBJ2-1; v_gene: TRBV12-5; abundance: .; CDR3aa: CASGWGLAGTNEQFF; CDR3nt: TGTGCTAGTGGTTGGGGACTAGCGGGGACCAATGAGCAGTTCTTC
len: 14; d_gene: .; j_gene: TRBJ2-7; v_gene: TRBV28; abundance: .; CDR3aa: CASSFATGHHEQYF; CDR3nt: TGTGCCAGCAGTTTTGCGACAGGACACCACGAGCAGTACTTC
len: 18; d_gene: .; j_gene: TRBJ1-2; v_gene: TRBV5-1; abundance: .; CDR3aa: CASSLVVRVPGASYGYTF; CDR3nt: TGCGCCAGCAGCTTGGTTGTTCGGGTGCCAGGGGCTAGCTATGGCTACACCTTC
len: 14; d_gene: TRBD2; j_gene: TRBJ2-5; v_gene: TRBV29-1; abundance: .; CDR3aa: CSVGLAGGQETQYF; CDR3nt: TGCAGCGTTGGACTAGCGGGGGGGCAGGAGACCCAGTACTTC
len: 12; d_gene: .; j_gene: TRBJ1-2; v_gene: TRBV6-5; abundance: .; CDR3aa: CASRGTSVGYTF; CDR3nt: TGTGCCAGCAGAGGGACTTCAGTGGGCTACACCTTC
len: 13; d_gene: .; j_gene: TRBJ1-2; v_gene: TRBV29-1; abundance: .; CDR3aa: CSVGTGTEYGYTF; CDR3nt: TGCAGCGTGGGAACCGGGACCGAGTATGGCTACACCTTC